A single sample is the source of the 23 T cell receptor beta chains below, sequenced in a study of blood T cell repertoires in COVID-19. Sequencing was performed with immunoSEQ multiplex PCR; in TCRdb, only in-frame clones are kept and a portion is missing. This table holds about 250,000 clones, approximately 82% found once. The specimen sequenced was peripheral blood. The receptor source for this set is a woman of 80 years or more with active or convalescent COVID-19.

The V call is TRBV7-2, the J call TRBJ1-5; D possibly corresponds to TRBD1 (5 bases). The CDR3 covers 17 residues. The V end was cut by 5 bases, the J end by 4 bases, with 21 bases between. CDR1 and CDR2 from the germline V gene are SGHTA and FQGNSA. CDR3 loop: CASSPVFTWTQNQPQHF. CDR3 in DNA: TGTGCCAGCAGCCCAGTTTTTACTTGGACACAAAATCAGCCCCAGCATTTT.

The chain has TRBV10-3 and TRBJ1-4; TRBD1 matches at 10 bases. The CDR3 contains 15 residues. V was clipped by 6 bases and J by 8 bases; unmatched bases: 9. Germline V gene lookup returns CDR1 ENHRY and CDR2 SYGVKD. CDR3 sequence reads: CAIRDSRDRGEKLFF. The CDR3 nucleotides read TGTGCCATCAGGGATTCCCGGGACAGGGGCGAAAAACTGTTTTTT.

This clone was counted at least ten times. The gene calls are TRBV7-2 and TRBJ2-1; no clear D. Germline values: CDR1 SGHTA, CDR2 FQGNSA. The CDR3 length is 15 residues. Trimming took 1 base from V and 0 from J, leaving 7 bases between them. The CDR3 spells CASSLGAISYNEQFF. CDR3 nucleotides: TGTGCCAGCAGCTTAGGTGCGATCTCCTACAATGAGCAGTTCTTC.

The chain recombines TRBV18 with TRBJ2-1; 10 nucleotides match TRBD1. Trimming removed 2 bases from V and 4 bases from J; junction bases left unmatched: 5. CDR1 is KGHSH and CDR2 is LQKENI in the germline V gene. The CDR3 runs to 16 residues. For the CDR3, the DNA is TGTGCCAGCTCACCAACCGGGACAGGGGTTTACAATGAGCAGTTCTTC. Residues: CASSPTGTGVYNEQFF.

V is TRBV5-1 and J is TRBJ1-5, with 9 bases lining up with TRBD1. The CDR3 runs 14 residues. V trimming: 3 bases; J trimming: 7 bases; junction bases outside the gene matches: 5. Germline V gene data show CDR1 as SGHRS and CDR2 as YFSETQ. The CDR3 reads CASSSDRGSQPQHF. The CDR3 DNA sequence: TGCGCCAGCAGCTCGGACAGGGGATCCCAGCCCCAGCATTTT.

The V gene is TRBV28, the J gene TRBJ1-4; 7 positions match TRBD1. The CDR3 consists of 13 residues. V gave up 10 bases and J gave up 4 bases; unmatched junction bases: 6. Germline values: CDR1 MDHEN, CDR2 SYDVKM. The CDR3 sequence: CAIAGQNNEKLFF. CDR3 bases: TGTGCCATTGCGGGACAGAATAATGAAAAACTGTTTTTT.

The chain carries TRBV2 and TRBJ1-5, with TRBD1 matching over 7 bases. Trimming removed 4 bases from V and 1 base from J; junction bases left unmatched: 10. CDR3 size: 17 residues. Germline lookup yields CDR1 SNHLY and CDR2 FYNNEI. The CDR3, as DNA: TGTGCCAGCAGTGTGGAAGGGGGCGCGCTCAGCAATCAGCCCCAGCATTTT. Protein: CASSVEGGALSNQPQHF.

The chain links TRBV10-3 to TRBJ2-1; 14 bases are shared with TRBD2. Unmatched junction bases numbered 3, after V lost 4 bases and J lost 4 bases. This CDR3 is built from 16 residues. Germline CDR1 reads ENHRY; CDR2 reads SYGVKD. The CDR3 DNA follows: TGTGCCATCAGTGGGACTAGCGGGAGGTATTACAATGAGCAGTTCTTC. This gives the protein CAISGTSGRYYNEQFF.

The chain joins TRBV6-5 to TRBJ1-6; possible D gene TRBD1, 6 bases. Trimming took 6 bases from V and 4 from J, leaving 10 bases between them. Germline V gene data show CDR1 as MNHEY and CDR2 as SVGAGI. The CDR3 consists of 14 residues. CDR3 sequence (DNA): TGTGCCAGCAGGACCGGACAGTATAATTCACCCCTCCACTTT. Amino acid sequence: CASRTGQYNSPLHF.

The gene calls are TRBV19 and TRBJ1-1; TRBD1 is a possible D gene (6 bases). This CDR3 region has 14 residues. CDR1 and CDR2 (germline): LNHDA, SQIVND (reference sequence). V shed 5 bases and J shed 4 bases, with 14 bases lying between them. CDR3 bases: TGTGCCAGTAGTCCCACAGGGATAGCCACTGAAGCTTTCTTT. Translation: CASSPTGIATEAFF. Variable domain in full (rest from reference TRBV19 and TRBJ1-1): DGGITQSPKYLFRKEGQNVTLSCEQNLNHDAMYWYRQDPGQGLRLIYYSQIVNDFQKGDIAEGYSVSREKKESFPLTVTSAQKNPTAFYLCASSPTGIATEAFFGQGTRLTVV.

The rearrangement joins TRBV7-9 to TRBJ2-3, with TRBD2 matching over 16 bases. Per the germline V gene, CDR1 is SEHNR and CDR2 is FQNEAQ (reference sequence). The CDR3 has 19 amino acids. J gave up 7 bases and V 2 bases, and 12 bases lay outside the gene matches. The CDR3 sequence: CASSLNSPGLAGGPHTQYF. CDR3 nucleotides: TGTGCCAGCAGCTTAAACTCGCCGGGACTAGCGGGAGGGCCACATACGCAGTATTTT.

The chain has TRBV6-5 and TRBJ1-2; 12 bases fit TRBD1. Germline values: CDR1 MNHEY, CDR2 SVGAGI. The V and J ends lost 6 bases and 8 bases, in that order; junction bases with no gene match: 7. The CDR3 spans 14 residues. The CDR3 spells CASSFRDRGLGYTF. The CDR3 DNA follows: TGTGCCAGCAGCTTCCGGGACAGGGGGCTGGGCTACACCTTC.

The gene calls are TRBV6-5 and TRBJ1-5; 7 nucleotides match TRBD1. Germline CDR1 MNHEY, CDR2 SVGAGI. Trimming cost V 6 bases and J 7 bases; bases outside gene matches: 9. The CDR3 extends over 14 amino acids. Written as DNA, the CDR3 is TGTGCCAGCAGCCGCCGACAGGGTTTGCAGCCCCAGCATTTT. Translated, it gives CASSRRQGLQPQHF.

This chain links TRBV5-1 with TRBJ1-1; tentative D call: TRBD1 (6 bases). This CDR3 is built from 14 residues. V was clipped by 1 base and J by 3 bases, with 10 bases between them. The germline V gene encodes CDR1 SGHRS and CDR2 YFSETQ. The CDR3 DNA reads TGCGCCAGCAGCTTGCTACAGGGAGACACTGAAGCTTTCTTT. This gives the protein CASSLLQGDTEAFF. The variable domain in full, completed from reference TRBV5-1 and TRBJ1-1, reads KAGVTQTPRYLIKTRGQQVTLSCSPISGHRSVSWYQQTPGQGLQFLFEYFSETQRNKGNFPGRFSGRQFSNSRSEMNVSTLELGDSALYLCASSLLQGDTEAFFGQGTRLTVV.

This chain joins TRBV6-5 and TRBJ1-5; 8 bases align to TRBD1. The germline V gene has CDR1 MNHEY and CDR2 SVGAGI. The CDR3 length is 15 residues. Losses at the gene ends were 8 bases for V and 0 bases for J; bases not matched to a gene: 6. The CDR3 sequence: CASLDRAFSNQPQHF. In DNA, the CDR3 is TGTGCCAGCTTGGACAGGGCGTTTAGCAATCAGCCCCAGCATTTT.

This rearrangement joins TRBV5-1 to TRBJ2-3; the D gene is possibly TRBD1 (5 bases). There are 17 residues in the CDR3. Germline-derived CDR1 and CDR2 are SGHRS and YFSETQ. V was cut by 1 base and J by 0 bases, with 15 bases left in between. The CDR3 region has the DNA TGCGCCAGCAGCTTGTTTTCAGGGTGGGGTAGCACAGATACGCAGTATTTT. Its protein is CASSLFSGWGSTDTQYF.

The gene calls are TRBV19 and TRBJ2-3; 7 nucleotides line up with TRBD1. After removal of 9 bases from V and 6 bases from J, the junction contained 12 bases not matched to a gene. Germline loops: CDR1 LNHDA, CDR2 SQIVND (reference sequence). The CDR3 has 14 amino acids. The CDR3 spells CASSRGLPGDTQYF. The DNA of the CDR3 is TGTGCCAGCTCTAGGGGGCTTCCAGGGGATACGCAGTATTTT.

This clone was seen just once. This chain's CDR3 is CASSLLVSRNTYEQYF. Written as DNA, the CDR3 is TGTGCCAGCAGCTTGTTAGTTAGCCGTAACACCTACGAGCAGTACTTC. The rearrangement links TRBV5-5 to TRBJ2-7; no clear D gene. Germline V gives CDR1 SGHKS, CDR2 YYEKEE (reference sequence). The CDR3 runs 16 residues. V shed 1 base and J shed 2 bases, with 16 bases lying between them.

This rearrangement joins TRBV6-5 to TRBJ1-6; D call uncertain. Looked up from germline, CDR1 is MNHEY and CDR2 is SVGAGI. The CDR3 loop spans 15 amino acids. Deletions cut 2 bases from V and 4 bases from J, with 9 bases between. CDR3 nucleotide sequence: TGTGCCAGCAGTTACGAGGCAGTTTATAATTCACCCCTCCACTTT. Its protein is CASSYEAVYNSPLHF.

This clone was seen just once. V gene TRBV6-5 combines with J gene TRBJ1-3; no reliable D call. Deletions cut 6 bases from V and 4 bases from J, with 13 bases between. Germline lookup yields CDR1 MNHEY and CDR2 SVGAGI. This CDR3 comprises 14 residues. CDR3 region: CASRSSSDGNTIYF. As DNA, the CDR3 is TGTGCCAGCAGATCTAGCTCGGACGGAAACACCATATATTTT.

The genes are TRBV18 and TRBJ2-2; 8 nucleotides align to TRBD1. Germline lookup yields CDR1 KGHSH and CDR2 LQKENI. V gave up 3 bases and J gave up 6 bases; unmatched junction bases: 9. The CDR3 runs to 16 residues. The CDR3 DNA reads TGTGCCAGCTCACCGTTGGCAGGGGGCCTTTCCGGGGAGCTGTTTTTT. It specifies CASSPLAGGLSGELFF.

This clone was observed a few times. The CDR3 protein is CASSQDIRASNYGYTF. The CDR3 nucleotides are TGCGCCAGCAGCCAAGATATCAGGGCCTCTAACTATGGCTACACCTTC. This rearrangement joins TRBV4-1 to TRBJ1-2; the D gene is possibly TRBD1 (5 bases). V was pared by 0 bases and J by 0 bases, with 11 bases between. Looked up from germline, CDR1 is MGHRA and CDR2 is YSYEKL. The length of the CDR3 is 16 residues.

As concerns this clone: Germline and junction disagree at one end, which may indicate a read error. The chain carries TRBV7-7 and TRBJ1-1, with a possible D match to TRBD1 (5 bases). Per germline, CDR1 SSHAT and CDR2 FNYEAQ (reference sequence). The CDR3 runs to 13 residues. For the CDR3, the DNA is TGTGCTAGCAGCTTAAATTTAGGGGCTGAAGCTTTCTTT. Protein sequence: CASSLNLGAEAFF.